This is a list of T cell receptor beta chains from one sample in a study of CXCR3-negative and CXCR3-positive naive CD8 T cells. TCRdb reprocessed the 5' RACE reads and stores each CDR3 protein as one record, lacking DNA. The table lists about 24,000 distinct CDR3 sequences. Sequenced: naive CXCR3- CD8+ T cells from blood. These receptors were taken from a human donor in good health. Some clones in this sample may be carry-over from other donors' samples. CDR3s include the opening cysteine and the closing phenylalanine or tryptophan. The size field is filled for only some rows; it gives once, few, many or a size class.

CDR3,J,size,V
CASTPYGQPSNQPQHF,TRBJ1-5,NA,TRBV2
CASSPTPATDETNYGYTF,TRBJ1-2,NA,TRBV7-8
CATSSSWAGGLYNEQFF,TRBJ2-1,NA,TRBV15
CASSKASKIGGDMNTEAFF,TRBJ1-1,NA,TRBV21-1
CASSHPGQDYNEQFF,TRBJ2-1,NA,TRBV28
CASSPVVPGQFF,TRBJ2-1,medium-sized,TRBV7-2
CSARTRLAGETYEQYF,TRBJ2-7,NA,TRBV20-1
CSVEERRGTGTNTGELFF,TRBJ2-2,medium-sized,TRBV29-1
CSVETPGSSRAYEQYF,TRBJ2-7,NA,TRBV29-1
CASIPSPGLLYNEQFF,TRBJ2-1,NA,TRBV6-6
CASSLFWEGQGAVGTGELFF,TRBJ2-2,NA,TRBV27
CASSPSVSEQFF,TRBJ2-1,NA,TRBV11-2
CASTQGQTYEQYF,TRBJ2-7,NA,TRBV28
CASSFWTNSYEQYF,TRBJ2-7,NA,TRBV12-3/TRBV12-4
CASIPTANYGYTF,TRBJ1-2,NA,TRBV7-2
CASRLTSGGGEQYF,TRBJ2-7,NA,TRBV6-2/TRBV6-3
CASSLEDAAGYGYTF,TRBJ1-2,NA,TRBV7-9
CASSLRQSGYYEQYF,TRBJ2-7,NA,TRBV27
CASKSRADSNQPQHF,TRBJ1-5,NA,TRBV28
CASSQNSNQPQHF,TRBJ1-5,NA,TRBV6-5
CASSYGTPGADEQYF,TRBJ2-7,NA,TRBV13
CASTPGETQYF,TRBJ2-5,NA,TRBV11-2
CASKSRGLNTEAFF,TRBJ1-1,NA,TRBV27
CASSLQTGVEQYF,TRBJ2-7,NA,TRBV12-3/TRBV12-4
CASSPRTSGGINNEQFF,TRBJ2-1,NA,TRBV7-3
CASRLGQGSANNEQFF,TRBJ2-1,NA,TRBV28
CASSIPSWTRDAYNEQFF,TRBJ2-1,NA,TRBV19
CASSGGTGIYNEQFF,TRBJ2-1,NA,TRBV5-1
CSVGGGGSYEQYF,TRBJ2-7,NA,TRBV29-1